Sequencing of this TCR beta chain was carried out in a study of T cell repertoires in ileal Crohn's disease. The CDR3 runs 15 residues. Looked up from germline, CDR1 is SNHLY and CDR2 is FYNNEI. The germline V and J ends were trimmed by 9 bases and 4 bases, with 16 bases remaining between them. This table comes from immunoSEQ multiplex PCR, and its TCRdb copy is limited to in-frame clones, with some not included. The table lists 8,000 to 9,500 clones, 65% to 90% of them singletons. This clone was picked up one time. Documented time point: inflamed ileum from the surgical specimen. The TCR originated in an adult with Crohn's disease. Sequenced sample: ileal tissue. This sequence joins TRBV2 and TRBJ2-6; D tentatively reads TRBD1 or TRBD2 (6 bases each). This CDR3 reads CASQTGARGANVLTF. The CDR3 nucleotides are TGTGCCAGTCAAACGGGGGCGAGGGGGGCCAACGTCCTGACTTTC.